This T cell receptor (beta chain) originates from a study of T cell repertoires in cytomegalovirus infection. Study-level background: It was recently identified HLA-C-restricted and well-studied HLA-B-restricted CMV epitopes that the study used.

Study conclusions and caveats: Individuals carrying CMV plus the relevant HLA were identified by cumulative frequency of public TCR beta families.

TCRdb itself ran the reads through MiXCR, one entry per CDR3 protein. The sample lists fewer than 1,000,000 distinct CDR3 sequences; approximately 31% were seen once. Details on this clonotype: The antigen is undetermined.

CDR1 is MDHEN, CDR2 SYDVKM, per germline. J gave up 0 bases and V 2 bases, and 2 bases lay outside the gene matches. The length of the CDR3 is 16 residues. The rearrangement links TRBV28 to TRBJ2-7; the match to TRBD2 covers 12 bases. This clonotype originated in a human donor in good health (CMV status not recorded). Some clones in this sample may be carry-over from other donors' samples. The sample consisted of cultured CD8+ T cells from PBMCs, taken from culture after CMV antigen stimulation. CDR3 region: CASSLTSGGTSYEQYV. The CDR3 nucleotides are TGTGCCAGCAGTTTAACTAGCGGGGGGACCTCCTACGAGCAGTACGTC.